The 18 T cell receptor beta chains below come from one sample, sequenced in a study of T cell responses to AZD1222 COVID-19 vaccine (dated by TCRdb to the early 2020s). Receptors were amplified or captured by the immunoSEQ multiplex PCR assay. TCRdb took this table from immuneACCESS and kept in-frame rearrangements with V and J called. Such tables lack part of the clones; where checked against another copy, unresolved V genes explain under half of the gap, and the rest is unexplained. The sample table contains around 140,000 clones; only one count was recorded for roughly nine tenths of them. The ten most abundant clones make up roughly 1.7% of the sample. Interpreted using the paper, the time point label stands for: baseline before first vaccination. The starting material was peripheral blood, obtained on day 0 of AZD1222 vaccination. All receptors derive from an adult in good health.

The rearrangement links TRBV28 to TRBJ1-1; D is unresolved. This CDR3 has 14 residues. Trimming stripped 7 bases from V and 4 bases from J, with 16 bases between. CDR1 is MDHEN and CDR2 is SYDVKM in the germline V gene. DNA of the CDR3: TGTGCCAGCACCCCCGCGTCCGTGGTCACTGAAGCTTTCTTT. Translation: CASTPASVVTEAFF.

This chain uses TRBV5-1 with TRBJ2-7; TRBD1 aligns across 10 bases. Losses at the gene ends were 3 bases for V and 7 bases for J; bases not matched to a gene: 7. The CDR3 is 14 amino acids. Germline loops: CDR1 SGHRS, CDR2 YFSETQ. The DNA for the CDR3 is TGCGCCAGCAGCTGGCGACAGGGGGCGGGGGAGCAGTACTTC. Translated: CASSWRQGAGEQYF.

In its sample, this clone was seen once. The chain recombines TRBV15 with TRBJ1-3; D uncertain. Germline V CDR1 and CDR2: LNHNV, YYDKDF (reference sequence). Trimming left V 1 base short and J 0 bases short, with 10 bases between. The CDR3 consists of 16 residues. The CDR3 loop reads CATSRGRPHSGNTIYF. CDR3 DNA: TGTGCCACCAGCAGAGGCCGGCCTCACTCTGGAAACACCATATATTTT.

This clone was seen only once. The chain couples TRBV18 to TRBJ1-6; 9 positions agree with TRBD1. Germline-derived CDR1 and CDR2 are KGHSH and LQKENI. V shed 5 bases and J 6 bases; nucleotides not matched to a gene: 5. This CDR3 has 15 residues. The CDR3, as DNA: TGTGCCAGCTCAGGTGAACAGGGGGCTAATTCACCCCTCCACTTT. This translates into CASSGEQGANSPLHF.

V is TRBV7-9 and J is TRBJ1-2; 8 bases fit TRBD1. Trimming took 5 bases from V and 10 from J; bases not matched to a gene: 12. CDR1 and CDR2 (germline): SEHNR, FQNEAQ (reference sequence). The CDR3 contains 14 residues. CDR3 region: CASSGIRGLEPYTF. The CDR3 DNA sequence: TGTGCCAGCAGCGGGATCAGGGGGCTAGAACCCTACACCTTC.

With respect to this clone: At the DNA level, this CDR3 is encoded by other sequences in the same sample as well. The chain is built from TRBV19 and TRBJ1-2, with D maybe TRBD1 (5 bases). V was trimmed by 4 bases and J by 4 bases, leaving 13 bases between them. Germline CDR1 is LNHDA and CDR2 is SQIVND (reference sequence). The CDR3 spans 14 residues. As DNA, the CDR3 is TGTGCCAGTAGTAGGCAGGGCTCAGGCTATGGCTACACCTTC. This translates into CASSRQGSGYGYTF.

The rearrangement uses TRBV24-1 and TRBJ1-1; D perhaps matches TRBD1 (6 bases). CDR1 is KGHDR, CDR2 SFDVKD, per germline. The CDR3 is 14 amino acids. Trimming took off 9 bases at V and 4 bases at J, with 17 bases between the two ends. The CDR3 is CATGGPTVGTEAFF. In DNA, the CDR3 is TGTGCCACCGGGGGGCCGACAGTGGGCACTGAAGCTTTCTTT.

The chain links TRBV29-1 to TRBJ1-6; 7 bases match TRBD1. Trimming cost V 4 bases and J 7 bases; bases outside gene matches: 7. CDR3 length: 14 amino acids. Germline CDR1 reads SQVTM; CDR2 reads ANQGSEA. For the CDR3, the DNA is TGCAGCGTTGCACAGGGGCAGGGAAATTCACCCCTCCACTTT. Protein: CSVAQGQGNSPLHF.

The rearrangement joins TRBV12-5 to TRBJ2-7, with a weak D call TRBD1 (6 bases). Trimming removed 3 bases at V and 9 bases at J, with 15 bases between. Germline CDR1 LGHNT, CDR2 FRNRAP. The CDR3 sequence is 13 residues long. The CDR3 nucleotides are TGTGCTAGTGGTTTTGCAGGGGAGAGAGTGCAGTACTTC. Encoded protein: CASGFAGERVQYF.

This chain connects TRBV19 to TRBJ1-3; 7 bases match TRBD1. In germline, CDR1 is LNHDA, CDR2 SQIVND (reference sequence). Trimming cost V 8 bases and J 6 bases; bases outside gene matches: 10. The CDR3 runs 14 residues. CDR3 bases: TGTGCCAGTTCTAACCCGGGACAGACAAACACCATATATTTT. Residues: CASSNPGQTNTIYF.

The count of this clone is one. This chain links TRBV9 with TRBJ1-5, with D perhaps matching TRBD1 (5 bases). The CDR3 has 14 amino acids. Germline V gene sequence: CDR1 SGDLS, CDR2 YYNGEE. V dropped 3 bases and J dropped 7 bases, with 14 bases sitting between them. The CDR3 DNA sequence: TGTGCCAGCAGCGCCGGTGGGGGGGTGCAGCCCCAGCATTTT. This encodes CASSAGGGVQPQHF.

The rearrangement uses TRBV7-9 and TRBJ2-3; a possible D gene is TRBD1 (6 bases). V was clipped by 5 bases and J by 0 bases, with 15 bases between them. CDR1 SEHNR and CDR2 FQNEAQ come from the germline V gene (reference sequence). This CDR3 is built from 16 residues. The CDR3 bases are TGTGCCAGCAGCGGGCCGGGACACCTTAGCACAGATACGCAGTATTTT. It yields the protein CASSGPGHLSTDTQYF.

This clone appeared once. The chain carries TRBV12-3 or TRBV12-4 and TRBJ1-1; possibly TRBD1 for D (5 bases). With 5 bases removed from V and 11 bases from J, the gap between germline ends came to 12 bases. The CDR3 has 11 residues. CDR3 DNA sequence: TGTGCCAGCAGTCGGGGGGGGAGGGCTTTCTTT. It codes for CASSRGGRAFF.

V gene TRBV29-1 combines with J gene TRBJ1-4, with D hard to call. The ends were cut back, 7 bases at V and 3 bases at J, with 15 bases in the middle. In germline, CDR1 is SQVTM, CDR2 ANQGSEA. The CDR3 has 14 amino acids. The CDR3 protein is CSAKDGASNEKLFF. The DNA of the CDR3 is TGCAGCGCGAAGGACGGAGCCTCTAATGAAAAACTGTTTTTT.

The chain's CDR3 is CATRDTPDTGELFF. The DNA of the CDR3 is TGCGCCACAAGGGACACACCAGACACCGGGGAGCTGTTTTTT. The chain recombines TRBV10-1 with TRBJ2-2, with a possible D match to TRBD1 (6 bases). The CDR3 runs 14 residues. Germline V gene data show CDR1 as WNHNN and CDR2 as SYGVQD (reference sequence). V lost 10 bases and J 3 bases, leaving 15 bases between the germline ends.

This chain uses TRBV14 with TRBJ2-1; 8 positions match TRBD2. The CDR3 spans 14 residues. V lost 7 bases, J lost 7 bases, and 9 bases stayed unmatched. The germline gives CDR1 SGHDN, CDR2 FVKESK. The CDR3 DNA reads TGTGCCAGCAAACGAGCGGGGGACCCAAATGAGCAGTTCTTC. It yields the protein CASKRAGDPNEQFF.

V and J are TRBV5-4 and TRBJ1-4; weak D call: TRBD1 (5 bases). The CDR3 contains 15 residues. The V end lost 4 bases, the J end lost 3 bases, and 13 bases lay between the germline ends. Germline lookup yields CDR1 SGHNT and CDR2 YYREEE (reference sequence). For the CDR3, the DNA is TGTGCCAGCAGCCGGGGGACTGATCCTAATGAAAAACTGTTTTTT. This gives the protein CASSRGTDPNEKLFF.

V and J are TRBV11-3 and TRBJ1-1, with 7 positions matching TRBD1. This CDR3 has 12 amino acids. CDR1 SGHNT and CDR2 YENEEA come from the germline V gene. V lost 1 base and J lost 7; bases outside the gene matches: 0. This CDR3 is CASSLAGGEAFF. The DNA of the CDR3 is TGTGCCAGCAGCTTAGCAGGGGGTGAAGCTTTCTTT.